Listed here are 17 T cell receptor beta chains from one sample, sequenced in a study of cytomegalovirus exposure and HLA in healthy donors. 60 Vbeta and 13 Jbeta primers were used in PCR. Sequencing was performed with immunoSEQ multiplex PCR; in TCRdb, only in-frame clones are kept and a portion is missing. Among tens of thousands of clones listed, around 76% were seen once. Material: PBMCs. The receptors originated from a man aged 25-40 years in good health and CMV-seronegative.

The chain joins TRBV9 to TRBJ2-1, with D possibly matching TRBD2 (6 bases). This CDR3 is built from 15 residues. Trimming left V 3 bases short and J 5 bases short, with 15 bases between. Looked up from germline, CDR1 is SGDLS and CDR2 is YYNGEE. As DNA, the CDR3 is TGTGCCAGCAGCGGTACCGGGACTCCACACAATGAGCAGTTCTTC. This gives the protein CASSGTGTPHNEQFF.

The chain uses TRBV19 and TRBJ1-4, with D possibly TRBD1 on 6 matching bases. Germline-derived CDR1 and CDR2 are LNHDA and SQIVND (reference sequence). Trimming cost V 6 bases and J 7 bases, with 24 bases left between them. There are 17 residues in the CDR3. CDR3 in amino acids: CASRGTWGGAQAEKLFF. CDR3 bases: TGTGCCAGTAGGGGGACATGGGGGGGCGCGCAGGCTGAAAAACTGTTTTTT.

The CDR3 is CASSGTRSSSGNTIYF. CDR3 bases: TGTGCCAGCTCAGGAACGAGGAGCTCATCTGGAAACACCATATATTTT. This chain uses TRBV18 with TRBJ1-3; D unclear. This CDR3 region has 16 residues. Germline V CDR1 and CDR2: KGHSH, LQKENI. The V end lost 5 bases, the J end lost 1 base, and 15 bases lay between the germline ends.

V gene TRBV28 combines with J gene TRBJ1-5, with D uncertain. Looked up from germline, CDR1 is MDHEN and CDR2 is SYDVKM. The CDR3 sequence is 14 residues long. Between the trimmed V and J ends, which lost 2 bases and 0 bases, there was a span of 5 bases. CDR3 DNA: TGTGCCAGCAGTTTAAGCGGTAGCAATCAGCCCCAGCATTTT. It specifies CASSLSGSNQPQHF.

The rearrangement joins TRBV6-5 to TRBJ1-1, with 8 bases that match TRBD1. The CDR3 loop spans 15 amino acids. V was clipped by 10 bases and J by 5 bases; unmatched bases: 15. CDR1 and CDR2 (germline): MNHEY, SVGAGI. The CDR3 region is CATYSRTGRGTEAFF. The CDR3 DNA sequence: TGTGCCACCTACTCCCGGACAGGGCGGGGGACTGAAGCTTTCTTT.

The chain links TRBV27 to TRBJ1-5; D is undetermined. The CDR3 spans 15 residues. Trimming shortened V by 3 bases and J by 5 bases, and 14 bases separated the two germline ends. Looked up from germline, CDR1 is MNHEY and CDR2 is SMNVEV (reference sequence). The DNA for the CDR3 is TGTGCCAGCAGTTTGGCTGGGAGGCTCGATCAGCCCCAGCATTTT. Its translation is CASSLAGRLDQPQHF.

In this sample, this clone turned up once. The gene calls are TRBV10-3 and TRBJ2-3; 11 nucleotides align to TRBD2. The germline V gene encodes CDR1 ENHRY and CDR2 SYGVKD. J lost 0 bases, V lost 10 bases, and 9 bases had no gene match. The CDR3 contains 16 residues. The CDR3 here is CATQASGGTSTDTQYF. The DNA of the CDR3 is TGTGCCACCCAAGCTAGCGGGGGGACGAGCACAGATACGCAGTATTTT.

The chain couples TRBV19 to TRBJ2-1; 8 bases agree with TRBD1. Germline assignment: CDR1 LNHDA and CDR2 SQIVND (reference sequence). This CDR3 region has 13 residues. The trim removed 7 bases at V and 7 bases at J, leaving 6 bases unmatched. This CDR3 reads CASNADRVNEQFF. The CDR3 coding sequence is TGTGCCAGTAACGCGGACAGGGTAAATGAGCAGTTCTTC.

This clone showed up just a few times. V and J are TRBV7-2 and TRBJ2-2, with TRBD1 matching over 7 bases. Germline CDR1 SGHTA, CDR2 FQGNSA. V shed 7 bases, J shed 3 bases, and the junction held 8 bases outside the gene matches. There are 15 residues in the CDR3. This CDR3 reads CASTTRQGDTGELFF. The CDR3 coding sequence is TGTGCCAGCACCACACGGCAGGGGGACACCGGGGAGCTGTTTTTT.

The chain links TRBV14 to TRBJ2-5; a weak D match, TRBD1 (6 bases). Trimming took 3 bases from V and 1 from J, leaving 24 bases between them. The CDR3 is 19 amino acids. The V gene's germline CDR1 is SGHDN and CDR2 FVKESK. The CDR3: CASSQGRLWLQGSQETQYF. CDR3 coding DNA: TGTGCCAGCAGCCAGGGACGCCTGTGGTTACAGGGAAGCCAAGAGACCCAGTACTTC.

The rearrangement links TRBV27 to TRBJ2-5, with 13 positions matching TRBD2. Germline values: CDR1 MNHEY, CDR2 SMNVEV (reference sequence). The junction had 17 bases not matched to a gene; V was cut back by 4 bases and J by 9 bases. The CDR3 has 18 amino acids. The CDR3 DNA follows: TGTGCCAGCAGTTCAACTTTCCTTTCTGGGACTAGCGGGATGGCCCAGTACTTC. It is translated as CASSSTFLSGTSGMAQYF.

Only a few counts were recorded for this clone. CDR3 in DNA: TGCGCCAGCAGCTTGTGGGGGGGCGACTACGAGCAGTACTTC. It is translated as CASSLWGGDYEQYF. The rearrangement uses TRBV5-1 and TRBJ2-7; D perhaps matches TRBD2 (7 bases). V dropped 1 base and J dropped 3 bases, with 11 bases sitting between them. CDR1 and CDR2 (germline): SGHRS, YFSETQ. The CDR3 loop spans 14 amino acids. The whole variable domain, remainder taken from reference TRBV5-1 and TRBJ2-7, is KAGVTQTPRYLIKTRGQQVTLSCSPISGHRSVSWYQQTPGQGLQFLFEYFSETQRNKGNFPGRFSGRQFSNSRSEMNVSTLELGDSALYLCASSLWGGDYEQYFGPGTRLTVT.

This rearrangement joins TRBV5-4 to TRBJ2-1, with TRBD2 matching over 7 bases. With 0 bases clipped from V and 4 bases from J, the junction kept 7 bases outside the gene matches. The CDR3 is made up of 16 amino acids. CDR1 and CDR2 from the germline V gene are SGHNT and YYREEE (reference sequence). The CDR3 region is CASSLALAVNYNEQFF. The CDR3 DNA is TGTGCCAGCAGCTTGGCCCTAGCGGTAAATTACAATGAGCAGTTCTTC.

This chain joins TRBV19 and TRBJ2-1, with 8 bases aligning to TRBD1. CDR1 is LNHDA and CDR2 is SQIVND in the germline V gene (reference sequence). The V gene end was trimmed by 5 bases and the J gene end by 8 bases; junction bases not matched to a gene: 11. This CDR3 is built from 15 residues. CDR3 in DNA: TGTGCCAGTAGTTTCGCCCGGGACAGGATGGATGAGCAGTTCTTC. It translates to CASSFARDRMDEQFF.

The chain links TRBV6-1 to TRBJ1-2; D uncertain. Germline loops: CDR1 MNHNS, CDR2 SASEGT. V lost 3 bases and J lost 4, with 12 bases in between. CDR3 length equals 14 residues. As DNA, the CDR3 is TGTGCCAGCAGTGAGGGCATCTTATCCTATGGCTACACCTTC. As protein: CASSEGILSYGYTF.

The J gene is TRBJ1-5, the V gene TRBV28; 9 bases align to TRBD1. Germline CDR1 and CDR2: MDHEN and SYDVKM. V shed 5 bases, J shed 5 bases, and the junction held 13 bases outside the gene matches. The CDR3 has 17 amino acids. The CDR3 sequence is CASSIPGQGRSHQPQHF. The CDR3 region has the DNA TGTGCCAGCAGTATCCCGGGACAGGGAAGGTCCCATCAGCCCCAGCATTTT.

V and J are TRBV9 and TRBJ2-5, with D possibly being TRBD2 (5 bases). Looked up from germline, CDR1 is SGDLS and CDR2 is YYNGEE. V was clipped by 3 bases and J by 4 bases, with 10 bases between them. The CDR3 is 13 amino acids. CDR3 nucleotides: TGTGCCAGCAGCGCAGAGGGCCCAGAGACCCAGTACTTC. It encodes CASSAEGPETQYF. The complete variable domain, with remaining parts taken from reference TRBV9 and TRBJ2-5, reads DSGVTQTPKHLITATGQRVTLRCSPRSGDLSVYWYQQSLDQGLQFLIQYYNGEERAKGNILERFSAQQFPDLHSELNLSSLELGDSALYFCASSAEGPETQYFGPGTRLLVL.